This TCR beta chain is from a study of control samples from healthy donors and cancer patients. Assay used: immunoSEQ multiplex PCR; TCRdb lists only in-frame clones, some missing. The sample consists of 75,000 to 95,000 clones, 88% of them appearing once. This clone was counted once. Sequencing input: blood. The TCR sequence derives from a woman between 45 and 65 years old in good health.

CDR3 coding DNA: TGTGCCAGTAGAGGCTACGGAAACTATGGCTACACCTTC. Its translation: CASRGYGNYGYTF. This sequence joins TRBV2 and TRBJ1-2; no clear D gene. V shed 9 bases and J shed 2 bases, with 13 bases lying between them. Germline V CDR1 and CDR2: SNHLY, FYNNEI. The CDR3 contains 13 residues.